Listed here is a single TCR beta chain. Trimming took 6 bases from V and 0 from J, leaving 21 bases between them. The CDR3 loop spans 18 amino acids. In germline, CDR1 is KGHSH, CDR2 LQKENI. The sample belongs to a study of cytomegalovirus exposure and HLA in healthy donors. It was with 60 Vbeta and 13 Jbeta primers that the PCR ran. Assay: immunoSEQ multiplex PCR; the TCRdb copy retains only in-frame clones and omits some. The sample carries about 97,000 clones, approximately 72% recorded once. The gene calls are TRBV18 and TRBJ1-3, with TRBD1 as a possible D gene (6 bases). The source is a woman between 35 and 50 years old in good health and CMV-seronegative. Sequencing was done on a sample of PBMCs. This chain's CDR3 is CASSPEGHLSISGNTIYF. DNA for the CDR3: TGTGCCAGCTCCCCAGAGGGACACCTTTCTATCTCTGGAAACACCATATATTTT.